This TCR beta chain originates from a study of human T cells and chemical hapten exposure (dated by TCRdb to about 2021). About the investigation overall: For sensitization, 2% DPC in acetone was applied to a roughly 2 cm by roughly 2 cm area of upper inner arm skin. Patients additionally received weekly therapeutic DPC doses to the scalp throughout the roughly 24-week study period. Patch testing was performed on the upper back with Finn chambers containing 0.01% DPC, and the patch tests were scored after 6 days according to International Contact Dermatitis Research Group standards. Alopecia areata with under or over 50% scalp involvement, alopecia totalis and alopecia universalis were represented in the patient cohort, which was mostly female. Libraries were pooled for sequencing, and variation in per-sample TCR yields was attributed mainly to small differences in library volumes within the pool. Peripheral blood TCR repertoire changes were tracked in vivo in alopecia patients during primary and secondary sensitization to the hapten diphenylcyclopropenone (DPC). Blood samples were taken from patients before sensitization (week 0) and at 2, 6 and about 24 weeks after DPC sensitization. For TCR sequencing, blood came from 25 to 35 alopecia patients at anywhere from one to four time points (pre-sensitization, 2, 6 and 24 weeks).

What the research found in general, with its limitations: After repeated subsampling, changes were observed in the strength of the expansion versus patch-test correlation and in the threshold at which the correlation became significant. A positive correlation was found between the number of PT1 expanded TCRs and patch test score, with significance reached at thresholds 8, 16 and 32 but not 4. Significantly more large CDR3 similarity clusters were formed by expanded TCRs than by pre-sensitization or healthy control sets, consistent with antigen-driven responses. DPC sensitization did not change how many TCRs were above 1 in 1000 frequency, and no evidence was found of alterations in global repertoire structure. Because every patient had alopecia, a presumed autoimmune disease, the patients' immune response might differ from that of healthy individuals.

What this sample's time point label stands for: pre-sensitization, week 0. The sample's treatment or condition label, decoded: therapeutic diphenylcyclopropenone sensitization with weekly scalp DPC. At every patch-test visit, the blood draw took place before the patch test was put on. Patients were considered eligible if aged 18 to 70, diagnosed with alopecia and deemed suitable for DPC therapy, and patients were excluded if pregnant. Total RNA was extracted from unfractionated whole blood that had been collected in Tempus Blood RNA tubes. The trim is 5 bases for V and 0 bases for J, with a gap of 9 bases between the germline ends. The CDR3 runs 13 amino acids, cysteine and phenylalanine included. The kept DNA is CDR3 alone, 39 bases in frame from the first base. The germline V gene specifies SGDLS as CDR1 and YYNGEE as CDR2. Points on this clonotype: Its antigen is currently not known. Base qualities were left out, and no much larger clone turns up one base away.

The protocol used for the library was RACE. The instrument was a NextSeq 500. During library preparation, unique molecular identifiers were attached to individual cDNA molecules so that TCRs could be counted quantitatively and reproducibly. From each blood RNA sample, both TCR alpha and TCR beta chains were sequenced. Turning to the authors' computational methods: A median of about 87,000 TCRs per sample was observed, with a range of roughly 20,000 to 700,000. V, J and CDR3 annotation of the TCR reads was performed with the Decombinator software suite. For PS versus PT1 abundance plots, all samples were subsampled to the same number of TCRs (28,000). TCRs were defined as expanded if absent before sensitization and observed at least eight times at the 2-week time point. TCRdb itself trimmed the public reads at Q25 with fastp, ran MiXCR and retained productive beta chains. Rows with one shared CDR3 protein collapse into an entry with the most common genes and DNA. The authors' filters were not applied to this entry. In this sample the table shows around 110,000 distinct CDR3 sequences, approximately 12% of which occur a single time. Of the sample, about 1.6% falls within the top ten clones.

This specimen consisted of whole blood, obtained in connection with sensitization to the hapten diphenylcyclopropenone (DPC). The source is a woman aged 50 to 65 with alopecia areata. Some clones in this sample may be carry-over from other donors' samples. Recombination connected TRBV9 to TRBJ2-7, with the D gene not clear enough to name. The CDR3 amino acid sequence is: CASSPRISYEQYF. The DNA sequence reads TGTGCCAGCAGTCCCAGAATCTCCTACGAGCAGTACTTC.